Below are 10 T cell receptor beta chains sequenced from a single sample in a study of T cell responses to AZD1222 COVID-19 vaccine. Profiled with immunoSEQ multiplex PCR; TCRdb holds only in-frame clones, not every one. The table records under 200,000 clones, approximately 90% of them present only once. Sequencing used peripheral blood, obtained on day 0 of AZD1222 vaccination. These receptors were obtained from an adult in good health.

This chain connects TRBV7-8 to TRBJ1-3; D remains unclear. The CDR3 is 13 residues long. The V gene's germline CDR1 is SGHVS and CDR2 FQNEAQ. Trimming took 6 bases from V and 2 from J, leaving 8 bases between them. The CDR3 loop is CASSPFTGNTIYF. The CDR3 DNA is TGTGCCAGCAGTCCTTTTACTGGAAACACCATATATTTT.

The V and J genes are TRBV7-2 and TRBJ2-2; 7 bases agree with TRBD2. V shed 3 bases and J 6 bases; nucleotides not matched to a gene: 1. The CDR3 is 13 residues long. From germline, CDR1 is SGHTA and CDR2 FQGNSA. The CDR3 DNA is TGTGCCAGCAGCTTCACTAGCGCCGGGGAGCTGTTTTTT. Protein product: CASSFTSAGELFF.

This clone was detected only a few times. The V gene is TRBV14, the J gene TRBJ1-1; no clear D. The germline gives CDR1 SGHDN, CDR2 FVKESK. V lost 1 base and J 0 bases, leaving 3 bases between the germline ends. CDR3 size: 13 residues. CDR3 sequence: CASSQGVNTEAFF. DNA of the CDR3: TGTGCCAGCAGCCAAGGAGTGAACACTGAAGCTTTCTTT.

This clone was recorded only once. CDR3 amino acids: CASSPELTKNIQYF. The CDR3 DNA reads as TGTGCCAGCTCCCCAGAATTAACCAAAAACATTCAGTACTTC. The chain recombines TRBV18 with TRBJ2-4; D is unresolved. This CDR3 region has 14 residues. Trimming shortened V by 6 bases and J by 2 bases, and 11 bases separated the two germline ends. The germline V gene encodes CDR1 KGHSH and CDR2 LQKENI.

The CDR3 DNA reads TGTGCCACGACGCGGGCAACTAATGAAAAACTGTTTTTT. Its translation is CATTRATNEKLFF. The chain couples TRBV19 to TRBJ1-4; D gene uncertain. Germline V gives CDR1 LNHDA, CDR2 SQIVND (reference sequence). The CDR3 runs 13 residues. V lost 10 bases and J lost 0, with 9 bases in between.

The chain has TRBV7-3 and TRBJ2-3; TRBD2 might be the D (6 bases). Germline V gives CDR1 SGHTA, CDR2 FQGTGA. With 10 bases removed from V and 0 bases from J, the gap between germline ends came to 17 bases. This CDR3 has 15 amino acids. The DNA for the CDR3 is TGTGCCACCCGACGTTCGGGAGCTAGCACAGATACGCAGTATTTT. It codes for CATRRSGASTDTQYF.

The chain combines TRBV11-1 with TRBJ1-3, with a weak D call TRBD1 (6 bases). CDR3 length equals 15 residues. V lost 5 bases and J 4 bases, leaving 15 bases between the germline ends. Looked up from germline, CDR1 is SGHAT and CDR2 is FQDESV (reference sequence). DNA of the CDR3: TGTGCCAGCAGCCGGTGGACAGCTATGGGAAACACCATATATTTT. The encoded protein is CASSRWTAMGNTIYF. The whole variable domain, filled in from reference TRBV11-1 and TRBJ1-3, reads EAEVAQSPRYKITEKSQAVAFWCDPISGHATLYWYRQILGQGPELLVQFQDESVVDDSQLPKDRFSAERLKGVDSTLKIQPAELGDSAMYLCASSRWTAMGNTIYFGEGSWLTVV.

The gene calls are TRBV29-1 and TRBJ1-5, with 7 positions matching TRBD1. The CDR3 spans 13 residues. The ends lost 6 bases at V and 7 bases at J; junction bases unmatched: 9. Per germline, CDR1 SQVTM and CDR2 ANQGSEA. CDR3: CSVAIDRDQPQHF. CDR3 nucleotides: TGCAGCGTCGCCATCGACAGGGACCAGCCCCAGCATTTT.

The rearrangement uses TRBV5-8 and TRBJ1-1, with TRBD1 identical over 7 bases. The CDR3 is 13 residues long. CDR1 is SGHTS, CDR2 YDEGEE, per germline. J gave up 7 bases and V 0 bases, and 3 bases lay outside the gene matches. The CDR3 is CASSLGDSLEAFF. The CDR3 DNA reads TGTGCCAGCAGCTTGGGGGACAGCCTTGAAGCTTTCTTT.

The chain couples TRBV9 to TRBJ1-2, with D perhaps TRBD1 (5 bases). Between the trimmed V and J ends, which lost 0 bases and 5 bases, there was a span of 11 bases. The germline V gene encodes CDR1 SGDLS and CDR2 YYNGEE. The CDR3 length is 14 residues. The CDR3, as DNA: TGTGCCAGCAGCGTAGGGGGCACCTCATATGGCTACACCTTC. Translating it yields CASSVGGTSYGYTF.